Below, 30 T cell receptor beta chains from the same sample are listed, as sequenced in a study of cytomegalovirus exposure and HLA in healthy donors. In the PCR, 60 Vbeta and 13 Jbeta primers were used. Sequenced by immunoSEQ multiplex PCR; TCRdb stores in-frame clones only, minus some. The table includes approximately 84,000 clones, roughly 75% detected once. Sequenced sample: PBMCs. The receptors stem from a man aged 40-49 years in good health and CMV-seronegative.

This clone was observed a handful of times. This chain uses TRBV4-1 with TRBJ1-2; 8 positions match TRBD1. The CDR3 covers 15 residues. Germline CDR1 and CDR2: MGHRA and YSYEKL. V lost 2 bases, J lost 10 bases, and 12 bases stayed unmatched. This CDR3 reads CASSQLGRTGHLYTF. In DNA form, the CDR3 reads TGCGCCAGCAGCCAATTGGGGCGGACAGGGCATCTCTACACCTTC.

The chain recombines TRBV5-1 with TRBJ1-3, with D perhaps matching TRBD1 (6 bases). The length of the CDR3 is 15 residues. Germline V gene sequence: CDR1 SGHRS, CDR2 YFSETQ. V was shortened by 1 base and J by 0 bases, with 8 bases between the two germline ends. CDR3 in DNA: TGCGCCAGCAGCTTGAGGGGGAACTCTGGAAACACCATATATTTT. It yields the protein CASSLRGNSGNTIYF.

This clone showed up just once. The chain uses TRBV9 and TRBJ2-7; unclear D gene. Trimming took off 0 bases at V and 6 bases at J, with 10 bases between the two ends. There are 13 residues in the CDR3. Germline CDR1 reads SGDLS; CDR2 reads YYNGEE. Here the CDR3 reads CASSVGDSLEQYF. CDR3 nucleotide sequence: TGTGCCAGCAGCGTAGGCGATTCGCTCGAGCAGTACTTC.

This rearrangement joins TRBV4-1 to TRBJ2-7, with TRBD1 matching over 9 bases. Germline V lookup: CDR1 MGHRA, CDR2 YSYEKL. This CDR3 region has 16 residues. With 2 bases clipped from V and 7 bases from J, the junction kept 12 bases outside the gene matches. CDR3 DNA sequence: TGCGCCAGCAGCCAACACGTCCGGGACAGGGATGGTGAGCAGTACTTC. It codes for CASSQHVRDRDGEQYF.

CDR3 coding DNA: TGTGCCAGCGTCGAACACGCTGAAGCTTTCTTT. It is translated as CASVEHAEAFF. This chain connects TRBV28 to TRBJ1-1; D gene ambiguous. V was pared by 8 bases and J by 6 bases, with 10 bases between. Germline lookup yields CDR1 MDHEN and CDR2 SYDVKM. The CDR3 contains 11 residues.

V is TRBV11-3 and J is TRBJ1-4, with TRBD1 as a possible D gene (5 bases). CDR1 is SGHNT and CDR2 is YENEEA in the germline V gene. Trimming took 4 bases from V and 5 from J, leaving 5 bases between them. The CDR3 loop spans 12 amino acids. The DNA of the CDR3 is TGTGCCAGCAGCTCAGGGAATGAAAAACTGTTTTTT. This gives the protein CASSSGNEKLFF.

This clone was observed a handful of times. CDR3 residues: CASSLILTSGRPTYEQYF. CDR3 bases: TGTGCCAGCAGTTTAATCCTGACTAGCGGGAGGCCTACCTACGAGCAGTACTTC. This chain connects TRBV28 to TRBJ2-7; 13 bases map to TRBD2. J lost 2 bases, V lost 2 bases, and 9 bases had no gene match. CDR3 length: 18 residues. CDR1 is MDHEN and CDR2 is SYDVKM in the germline V gene. Complete variable domain (other parts from reference TRBV28 and TRBJ2-7): DVKVTQSSRYLVKRTGEKVFLECVQDMDHENMFWYRQDPGLGLRLIYFSYDVKMKEKGDIPEGYSVSREKKERFSLILESASTNQTSMYLCASSLILTSGRPTYEQYFGPGTRLTVT.

V is TRBV29-1 and J is TRBJ1-5; 7 positions agree with TRBD1. V trimming: 5 bases; J trimming: 7 bases; junction bases outside the gene matches: 8. Germline V lookup: CDR1 SQVTM, CDR2 ANQGSEA. This CDR3 region has 13 residues. CDR3: CSVRQGLEQPQHF. CDR3 nucleotide sequence: TGCAGCGTTCGACAGGGCCTAGAACAGCCCCAGCATTTT.

This chain connects TRBV7-3 to TRBJ2-2, with a possible D match to TRBD1 (6 bases). The germline V gene encodes CDR1 SGHTA and CDR2 FQGTGA. V gave up 4 bases and J gave up 1 base, with 13 bases separating them. The CDR3 sequence is 16 residues long. The CDR3 reads CASSSSDSLNTGELFF. Written as DNA, the CDR3 is TGTGCCAGCAGCTCTTCGGACAGCTTGAACACCGGGGAGCTGTTTTTT.

The chain couples TRBV9 to TRBJ2-2; TRBD2 agrees at 13 bases. Germline V gene lookup returns CDR1 SGDLS and CDR2 YYNGEE. This CDR3 comprises 19 residues. V trimming: 3 bases; J trimming: 3 bases; junction bases outside the gene matches: 11. Here the CDR3 reads CASSAQGLAGRWDTGELFF. In DNA form, the CDR3 reads TGTGCCAGCAGCGCCCAGGGACTAGCGGGACGTTGGGACACCGGGGAGCTGTTTTTT.

The chain recombines TRBV2 with TRBJ2-7, with D perhaps TRBD1 (6 bases). CDR1 is SNHLY, CDR2 FYNNEI, per germline. The CDR3 sequence is 16 residues long. The ends were cut back, 3 bases at V and 4 bases at J, with 19 bases in the middle. The chain's CDR3 is CASSDNHRESEYEQYF. CDR3 coding DNA: TGTGCCAGCAGTGATAATCACAGGGAAAGTGAGTACGAGCAGTACTTC.

The chain links TRBV11-2 to TRBJ1-3; the match to TRBD1 covers 10 bases. V lost 5 bases, J lost 2 bases, and 3 bases stayed unmatched. The germline V gene has CDR1 SGHAT and CDR2 FQNNGV. The CDR3 consists of 15 residues. As DNA, the CDR3 is TGTGCCAGCAGCACCGGGACAGGGGCTGGAAACACCATATATTTT. Residues: CASSTGTGAGNTIYF.

This chain links TRBV9 with TRBJ2-2; D call uncertain. The CDR3 totals 12 residues. The germline V gene has CDR1 SGDLS and CDR2 YYNGEE. Trimming took 4 bases from V and 5 from J, leaving 6 bases between them. Written as DNA, the CDR3 is TGTGCCAGCAGCCCGACAACCGGGGAGCTGTTTTTT. It is translated as CASSPTTGELFF. Looking up the rest from reference TRBV9 and TRBJ2-2 gives the full variable domain: DSGVTQTPKHLITATGQRVTLRCSPRSGDLSVYWYQQSLDQGLQFLIQYYNGEERAKGNILERFSAQQFPDLHSELNLSSLELGDSALYFCASSPTTGELFFGEGSRLTVL.

The chain employs TRBV10-3 and TRBJ2-7; D gene unclear. The V gene's germline CDR1 is ENHRY and CDR2 SYGVKD. Between the trimmed V and J ends, which lost 6 bases and 3 bases, there was a span of 9 bases. The CDR3 loop spans 12 amino acids. The chain's CDR3 is CAIRAPNYEQYF. CDR3 nucleotide sequence: TGTGCCATCAGGGCCCCCAACTACGAGCAGTACTTC.

The rearrangement links TRBV5-1 to TRBJ2-3, with TRBD1 matching over 7 bases. The CDR3 has 22 residues. The V and J ends lost 2 bases and 0 bases, in that order; junction bases with no gene match: 24. The germline gives CDR1 SGHRS, CDR2 YFSETQ. The CDR3 region is CASSFREGDRSKGAPSTDTQYF. CDR3 coding DNA: TGCGCCAGCAGCTTTAGAGAGGGAGACAGGAGCAAGGGGGCACCTAGCACAGATACGCAGTATTTT.

This clone was seen only a few times. The chain carries TRBV10-3 and TRBJ2-7; D is possibly TRBD1 (6 bases). V lost 2 bases to trimming and J lost 5 bases, with 13 bases between them. Germline V lookup: CDR1 ENHRY, CDR2 SYGVKD. The CDR3 is 14 amino acids. The CDR3 here is CAISEAPGDDEQYF. The CDR3 region has the DNA TGTGCCATCAGTGAGGCACCAGGGGACGACGAGCAGTACTTC.

The chain is built from TRBV28 and TRBJ2-3; 7 nucleotides align to TRBD1. The V gene end was trimmed by 3 bases and the J gene end by 2 bases; junction bases not matched to a gene: 8. The CDR3 length is 16 residues. CDR1 MDHEN and CDR2 SYDVKM come from the germline V gene. DNA of the CDR3: TGTGCCAGCAGTTTTTCAGAAGGACAGGCCACAGATACGCAGTATTTT. Translation gives CASSFSEGQATDTQYF.

This chain joins TRBV2 and TRBJ2-7, with D maybe TRBD1 (6 bases). Germline V gives CDR1 SNHLY, CDR2 FYNNEI. The CDR3 runs 15 residues. Between the trimmed V and J ends, which lost 0 bases and 12 bases, there was a span of 21 bases. The CDR3 DNA sequence: TGTGCCAGCAGTGAAGCGCTTCCGCGACAGGATTTGCTGTACTTC. Translating gives CASSEALPRQDLLYF.

This chain connects TRBV11-3 to TRBJ1-1, with 9 bases identical to TRBD1. The CDR3 sequence is 14 residues long. Looked up from germline, CDR1 is SGHNT and CDR2 is YENEEA. Germline trimming cut 6 bases from V and 1 base from J; bases unmatched to any gene: 3. For the CDR3, the DNA is TGTGCCAGCAGGAACAGGGGGCCGAACACTGAAGCTTTCTTT. It specifies CASRNRGPNTEAFF.

This clone was observed a few times. V and J are TRBV28 and TRBJ1-5, with 7 bases identical to TRBD1. V gave up 5 bases and J gave up 1 base; unmatched junction bases: 2. The CDR3 runs 14 residues. Per germline, CDR1 MDHEN and CDR2 SYDVKM. CDR3 in amino acids: CASSGTESNQPQHF. The CDR3 DNA reads TGTGCCAGCAGTGGGACAGAAAGCAATCAGCCCCAGCATTTT.

This clone was counted between two and nine times. The CDR3 nucleotides are TGTGCCTGGGGGGTGGGACTAGCATCTCCGCAGTATTTT. This codes for CAWGVGLASPQYF. The chain employs TRBV30 and TRBJ2-3, with 9 bases aligning to TRBD2. The J segment lost 10 bases and the V segment lost 5 bases, leaving 10 bases of the junction unmatched. The CDR3 sequence is 13 residues long. Germline V gives CDR1 GTSNPN, CDR2 SVGIG (reference sequence).

This clone was recorded a few times. The chain uses TRBV28 and TRBJ1-1; TRBD1 is a possible D gene (5 bases). Germline V lookup: CDR1 MDHEN, CDR2 SYDVKM. Trimming took 6 bases from V and 2 from J, leaving 7 bases between them. The CDR3 sequence is 12 residues long. DNA of the CDR3: TGTGCCAGCAGGGGGCAAAACACTGAAGCTTTCTTT. It translates to CASRGQNTEAFF.

The chain carries TRBV29-1 and TRBJ2-7, with D maybe TRBD2 (5 bases). CDR3 length equals 12 residues. Trimming shortened V by 7 bases and J by 2 bases, and 12 bases separated the two germline ends. Germline CDR1 SQVTM, CDR2 ANQGSEA. The DNA of the CDR3 is TGCAGCGCTAAGACGGGAACCTACGAGCAGTACTTC. It is translated as CSAKTGTYEQYF.

The chain joins TRBV30 to TRBJ2-7; 11 bases agree with TRBD2. In germline, CDR1 is GTSNPN, CDR2 SVGIG (reference sequence). The V segment lost 2 bases and the J segment 1 base; nucleotides outside the gene matches: 7. The CDR3 consists of 16 residues. The CDR3 is CAWSIIAGGPSYEQYF. CDR3 sequence (DNA): TGTGCCTGGAGTATAATAGCGGGAGGGCCTTCCTACGAGCAGTACTTC.

The J gene is TRBJ1-5, the V gene TRBV19; D is perhaps TRBD1 (5 bases). There are 15 residues in the CDR3. CDR1 is LNHDA, CDR2 SQIVND, per germline (reference sequence). V gave up 4 bases and J gave up 0 bases, with 10 bases separating them. The DNA of the CDR3 is TGTGCCAGTAGTACCCTAGACAGTAGCAATCAGCCCCAGCATTTT. Translation gives CASSTLDSSNQPQHF.

The V call is TRBV6-1, the J call TRBJ1-5, with D possibly being TRBD1 (5 bases). The V end was cut by 6 bases, the J end by 7 bases, with 13 bases between. Per germline, CDR1 MNHNS and CDR2 SASEGT. This CDR3 is built from 13 residues. CDR3 in amino acids: CASSDGGKQPQHF. CDR3 in DNA: TGTGCCAGCAGCGACGGGGGAAAGCAGCCCCAGCATTTT.

This chain joins TRBV27 and TRBJ1-4; TRBD1 agrees at 8 bases. The CDR3 is 13 amino acids. With 5 bases clipped from V and 7 bases from J, the junction kept 3 bases outside the gene matches. The germline CDR1 and CDR2 sequences are MNHEY and SMNVEV (reference sequence). The CDR3 sequence is CASSRQGIEKLFF. For the CDR3, the DNA is TGTGCCAGCAGTAGACAGGGGATTGAAAAACTGTTTTTT.

The CDR3, as DNA: TGTGCCAGCAGCTTGGACAGGGCACCTGGAAACACCATATATTTT. This gives the protein CASSLDRAPGNTIYF. The J gene is TRBJ1-3, the V gene TRBV5-6; tentative D call: TRBD1 (6 bases). This CDR3 contains 15 residues. Germline values: CDR1 SGHDT, CDR2 YYEEEE. V was shortened by 0 bases and J by 2 bases, with 9 bases between the two germline ends.

The chain joins TRBV5-8 to TRBJ1-5; D uncertain. CDR3 size: 13 residues. Trimming removed 3 bases at V and 7 bases at J, with 11 bases between. The germline V gene encodes CDR1 SGHTS and CDR2 YDEGEE. The CDR3 loop reads CASSYSGEQPQHF. CDR3 DNA sequence: TGTGCCAGCAGCTATTCCGGGGAACAGCCCCAGCATTTT. The variable domain in full, with the rest retrieved from reference TRBV5-8 and TRBJ1-5, is EAGVTQSPTHLIKTRGQQATLRCSPISGHTSVYWYQQALGLGLQFLLWYDEGEERNRGNFPPRFSGRQFPNYSSELNVNALELEDSALYLCASSYSGEQPQHFGDGTRLSIL.

The rearrangement joins TRBV7-8 to TRBJ1-5, with D possibly TRBD1 on 6 matching bases. Germline assignment: CDR1 SGHVS and CDR2 FQNEAQ. Trimming took off 1 base at V and 1 base at J, with 20 bases between the two ends. CDR3 length: 19 residues. The CDR3 sequence: CASSLVLGASITSNQPQHF. The CDR3 nucleotides are TGTGCCAGCAGCTTAGTGCTGGGGGCAAGTATAACGAGCAATCAGCCCCAGCATTTT.